This TCR beta chain was sequenced during a study of cytomegalovirus exposure and HLA in healthy donors. The PCR made use of 60 Vbeta and 13 Jbeta primers. Clones were read by immunoSEQ multiplex PCR, and TCRdb kept only the in-frame ones, dropping some. The repertoire includes roughly 170,000 clones, 75% to 85% of them detected once, and about 2.2% sits in the top ten. Of note for this clone: Its cognate antigen is unknown.

Study results and caveats: Cytomegalovirus association was listed for 164 TCR beta chains.

This TCR derives from a woman aged 25 to 39 in good health and CMV-seronegative. Input material: PBMCs.

CDR3 in DNA: TGCGCCAGCAGCCAAGATGTGGGGTCTTCGGGGGAGCAGTACTTC. This translates into CASSQDVGSSGEQYF. V gene TRBV4-3 combines with J gene TRBJ2-7; D may be TRBD2 (5 bases). The CDR3 runs 15 residues. V lost 0 bases, J lost 7 bases, and 16 bases lay in between. CDR1 and CDR2 (germline): LGHNA, YSLEER.